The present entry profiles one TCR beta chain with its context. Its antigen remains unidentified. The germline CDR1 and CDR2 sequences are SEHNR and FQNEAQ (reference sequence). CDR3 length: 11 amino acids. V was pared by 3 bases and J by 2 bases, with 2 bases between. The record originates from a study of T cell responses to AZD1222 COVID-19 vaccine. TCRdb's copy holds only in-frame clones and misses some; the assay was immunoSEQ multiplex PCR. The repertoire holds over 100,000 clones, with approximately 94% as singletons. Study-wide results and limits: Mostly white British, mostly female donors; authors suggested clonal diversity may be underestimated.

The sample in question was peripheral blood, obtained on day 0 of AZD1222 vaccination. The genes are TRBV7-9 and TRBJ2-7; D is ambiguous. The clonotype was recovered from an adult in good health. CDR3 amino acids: CASSFTYEQYF. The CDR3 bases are TGTGCCAGCAGCTTCACCTACGAGCAGTACTTC.